This is a list of T cell receptor beta chains from one sample in a study of OX40 agonist ivuxolimab in advanced cancers. The table came from immunoSEQ multiplex PCR; TCRdb's copy has only in-frame clones and leaves some out. Here the sample spans fewer than 60,000 clones, about 85% being singletons. Sample: CD4+ or CD8+ T cells sorted from blood, taken in a trial of the OX40 agonist ivuxolimab. These TCRs come from an adult with an advanced solid tumor such as melanoma, head and neck, liver or kidney cancer. Both conserved end residues are part of each CDR3. The order of the fields is J gene, D gene, V gene, clone size, CDR3 DNA, CDR3 protein. The D gene is left open where the match is weak. Some rows mark clone size as missing; the rest say once, few, many or name a class of expanded clone.

j_call: TRBJ1-3
d_call: .
v_call: TRBV13
clone_size: .
cdr3_nt: TGTGCCAGCAGCCCCCCTTGGGAGACCAGAAACACCATATATTTT
cdr3_aa: CASSPPWETRNTIYF

j_call: TRBJ2-5
d_call: .
v_call: TRBV4-1
clone_size: many
cdr3_nt: TGCGCCAGCAGCCAAGGGGGCGGGGTGCAGGAGACCCAGTACTTC
cdr3_aa: CASSQGGGVQETQYF

j_call: TRBJ2-3
d_call: .
v_call: TRBV9
clone_size: .
cdr3_nt: TGTGCCAGCAGCCCCTCGCAGGGGATGAACACAGATACGCAGTATTTT
cdr3_aa: CASSPSQGMNTDTQYF

j_call: TRBJ1-3
d_call: .
v_call: TRBV7-3
clone_size: medium-sized
cdr3_nt: TGTGCCAGCAGCTTGGGCGAGAGAAGCTCTGGAAACACCATATATTTT
cdr3_aa: CASSLGERSSGNTIYF

j_call: TRBJ2-1
d_call: TRBD2
v_call: TRBV19
clone_size: .
cdr3_nt: TGTGCCACTGGGGAGCGGGGGGGGTACAATGAGCAGTTCTTC
cdr3_aa: CATGERGGYNEQFF

j_call: TRBJ1-4
d_call: .
v_call: TRBV7-9
clone_size: .
cdr3_nt: TGTGCCAGCAGCTTAGCGTTCGGCAGGGTGGGAGAAAAACTGTTTTTT
cdr3_aa: CASSLAFGRVGEKLFF

j_call: TRBJ2-1
d_call: .
v_call: TRBV11-1
clone_size: .
cdr3_nt: TGTGCCAGCAGCTTTTGGGCAGATGGCAATGAGCAGTTCTTC
cdr3_aa: CASSFWADGNEQFF

j_call: TRBJ1-5
d_call: TRBD1
v_call: TRBV11-1
clone_size: once
cdr3_nt: TGTGCCAGCAGCTTAGAGGCAGGGGGCGGCCAGCCCCAGCATTTT
cdr3_aa: CASSLEAGGGQPQHF

j_call: TRBJ1-2
d_call: .
v_call: TRBV7-8
clone_size: .
cdr3_nt: TGTGCCAGCAGCTTAGAGATAGTCGATGGCTACACCTTC
cdr3_aa: CASSLEIVDGYTF

j_call: TRBJ1-6
d_call: .
v_call: TRBV4-3
clone_size: .
cdr3_nt: TGCGCCAGCAGCCAGACCCAGGATTCACCCCTCCACTTT
cdr3_aa: CASSQTQDSPLHF

j_call: TRBJ2-2
d_call: TRBD2
v_call: TRBV9
clone_size: .
cdr3_nt: TGTGCCAGCAGCGTAAGCGGGGGGGCCGACACCGGGGAGCTGTTTTTT
cdr3_aa: CASSVSGGADTGELFF

j_call: TRBJ2-2
d_call: TRBD1
v_call: TRBV28
clone_size: .
cdr3_nt: TGTGCCAGCAGTTTAAGGACAGGGTACACCGGGGAGCTGTTTTTT
cdr3_aa: CASSLRTGYTGELFF

j_call: TRBJ1-2
d_call: TRBD1
v_call: TRBV19
clone_size: .
cdr3_nt: TGTGCCAGTAGTATATGGACAGGGGACGGCGGCTACACCTTC
cdr3_aa: CASSIWTGDGGYTF

j_call: TRBJ1-6
d_call: .
v_call: TRBV13
clone_size: .
cdr3_nt: TGTGCCAGCAGCTCGGGGGGACCGGCCAATTCACCCCTCCACTTT
cdr3_aa: CASSSGGPANSPLHF

j_call: TRBJ2-7
d_call: .
v_call: TRBV5-1
clone_size: .
cdr3_nt: TGCGCCAGCAGCTTGGGTGACGGCTTCTCCTACGAGCAGTACTTC
cdr3_aa: CASSLGDGFSYEQYF

j_call: TRBJ1-4
d_call: .
v_call: TRBV4-1
clone_size: .
cdr3_nt: TGCGCCAGCAGCCAAGATTCGAGGGGATTTGATGAAAAACTGTTTTTT
cdr3_aa: CASSQDSRGFDEKLFF

j_call: TRBJ2-2
d_call: .
v_call: TRBV19
clone_size: .
cdr3_nt: TGTGCCAGTGCAGGGTGGTCCGGGGAGCTGTTTTTT
cdr3_aa: CASAGWSGELFF

j_call: TRBJ2-6
d_call: .
v_call: TRBV7-2
clone_size: .
cdr3_nt: TGTGCCGGGTCTGGGTGGTCTGGGGCCAACGTCCTGACTTTC
cdr3_aa: CAGSGWSGANVLTF

j_call: TRBJ1-1
d_call: TRBD1
v_call: TRBV19
clone_size: .
cdr3_nt: TGTGCCAGTAGTATGACAGGGGGAGGGAACACTGAAGCTTTCTTT
cdr3_aa: CASSMTGGGNTEAFF

j_call: TRBJ2-3
d_call: TRBD2
v_call: TRBV7-2
clone_size: once
cdr3_nt: TGTGCCAGCAGCTTACGGGAGGGACTAGCGGTCACAGATACGCAGTATTTT
cdr3_aa: CASSLREGLAVTDTQYF

j_call: TRBJ1-4
d_call: .
v_call: TRBV27
clone_size: .
cdr3_nt: TGTGCCAGCAGTTTATACGGGGGGCCTAATGAAAAACTGTTTTTT
cdr3_aa: CASSLYGGPNEKLFF

j_call: TRBJ1-1
d_call: .
v_call: TRBV5-6
clone_size: .
cdr3_nt: TGTGCCAGCAGCCCCGGCGTACTGTACACTGAAGCTTTCTTT
cdr3_aa: CASSPGVLYTEAFF

j_call: TRBJ1-2
d_call: .
v_call: TRBV5-8
clone_size: .
cdr3_nt: TGTGCCAGCAGGACAGGAATCTGGGATGGCTACACCTTC
cdr3_aa: CASRTGIWDGYTF

j_call: TRBJ1-4
d_call: .
v_call: TRBV4-2
clone_size: .
cdr3_nt: TGTGCCAGCAGCCAAGAGAGACGGCAGAGTAATGAAAAACTGTTTTTT
cdr3_aa: CASSQERRQSNEKLFF

j_call: TRBJ2-3
d_call: .
v_call: TRBV6-6
clone_size: .
cdr3_nt: TGTGCCAGCAGTTACTCGTTAGACGCAGATACGCAGTATTTT
cdr3_aa: CASSYSLDADTQYF

j_call: TRBJ2-6
d_call: TRBD1
v_call: TRBV4-3
clone_size: .
cdr3_nt: TGCGCCAGCAGCCAAGAGCGGCAGGGGGCATACGGGGCCAACGTCTTGACTTTC
cdr3_aa: CASSQERQGAYGANVLTF

j_call: TRBJ2-2
d_call: TRBD2
v_call: TRBV4-3
clone_size: .
cdr3_nt: TGCGCCAGCAGCCTTCTAAGCGGGGGGAACACCGGGGAGCTGTTTTTT
cdr3_aa: CASSLLSGGNTGELFF

j_call: TRBJ2-3
d_call: TRBD2
v_call: TRBV30
clone_size: .
cdr3_nt: TGTGCCTGGAGTGGACTAGCGGGGGCCCTCACAGATACGCAGTATTTT
cdr3_aa: CAWSGLAGALTDTQYF

j_call: TRBJ1-1
d_call: TRBD1
v_call: TRBV11-3
clone_size: .
cdr3_nt: TGTGCCAGCAGCTCCCAGGGGGGCACTGAAGCTTTCTTT
cdr3_aa: CASSSQGGTEAFF

j_call: TRBJ2-5
d_call: TRBD1
v_call: TRBV29-1
clone_size: .
cdr3_nt: TGCAGCGTTGAAGACGGACAGGATCAAGAGACCCAGTACTTC
cdr3_aa: CSVEDGQDQETQYF

j_call: TRBJ1-2
d_call: .
v_call: TRBV5-5
clone_size: .
cdr3_nt: TGTGCCAGCAGCTTGTCAGGGGTTCTGGGCACCTTC
cdr3_aa: CASSLSGVLGTF

j_call: TRBJ1-1
d_call: .
v_call: TRBV5-4
clone_size: .
cdr3_nt: TGTGCCACCCAGGGAAGTGGGAACACTGAAGCTTTCTTT
cdr3_aa: CATQGSGNTEAFF

j_call: TRBJ2-1
d_call: .
v_call: TRBV19
clone_size: .
cdr3_nt: TGTGCCAGTAGTATTTGGACCGCCTACAATGAGCAGTTCTTC
cdr3_aa: CASSIWTAYNEQFF